One sample yielded the 16 T cell receptor beta chains listed below, sequenced in a study of monozygotic twins with inflammatory bowel disease. TCRdb reprocessed the 5' RACE reads, keeping one entry per CDR3 protein, no DNA. The sample data list about 43,000 distinct CDR3 sequences. Sequences were obtained from blood. Receptors were obtained from a human donor with ulcerative colitis or Crohn's disease, or a healthy co-twin of an affected twin (not recorded which).

J is TRBJ2-5 and V is TRBV5-1; the TCRdb call, TRBD1, lacks DNA for checking. This CDR3 has 16 amino acids. The germline CDR1 and CDR2 sequences are SGHRS and YFSETQ. This CDR3 reads CASSLAGQGQWETQYF.

The CDR3 sequence: CASSSGTGPSNQPQHF. V is TRBV28 and J is TRBJ1-5; with no DNA, the TCRdb D assignment of TRBD1 cannot be verified. The CDR3 sequence is 16 residues long. CDR1 is MDHEN and CDR2 is SYDVKM in the germline V gene.

V usage is TRBV28 and J usage is TRBJ1-1. CDR3 length: 13 residues. Germline assignment: CDR1 MDHEN and CDR2 SYDVKM. This CDR3 reads CASSSAAGTEAFF.

This chain links TRBV14 with TRBJ2-2; the D call from TCRdb, TRBD1, cannot be confirmed without DNA. Germline V gene data show CDR1 as SGHDN and CDR2 as FVKESK. CDR3 length: 13 amino acids. The chain's CDR3 is CASSRQGFGELFF.

The J gene is TRBJ1-1, the V gene TRBV5-1; TCRdb reports TRBD1, a call that lacks DNA to check it against. The CDR3 runs to 14 residues. The germline CDR1 and CDR2 sequences are SGHRS and YFSETQ. The chain's CDR3 is CASSSGGSGTEAFF.

V is TRBV29-1 and J is TRBJ2-2; TCRdb's D gene call, TRBD1, goes unchecked for lack of DNA. There are 15 residues in the CDR3. Germline V gene lookup returns CDR1 SQVTM and CDR2 ANQGSEA. CDR3 residues: CSVKGTGVYTGELFF.

The chain carries TRBV7-2 and TRBJ2-7. This CDR3 region has 15 residues. Germline CDR1 and CDR2: SGHTA and FQGNSA. This CDR3 reads CASSLLRGSSYEQYF. Full variable domain (missing parts from reference TRBV7-2 and TRBJ2-7): GAGVSQSPSNKVTEKGKDVELRCDPISGHTALYWYRQSLGQGLEFLIYFQGNSAPDKSGLPSDRFSAERTGGSVSTLTIQRTQQEDSAVYLCASSLLRGSSYEQYFGPGTRLTVT.

V gene TRBV12-3 or TRBV12-4 combines with J gene TRBJ2-7; TCRdb returns TRBD2, unconfirmable since there is no DNA. CDR3 length: 13 residues. CDR3 region: CASSSRGRYEQYF.

V and J are TRBV20-1 and TRBJ2-3; TCRdb's assignment of TRBD2 cannot be checked, as there is no DNA. The CDR3 sequence is 12 residues long. Germline CDR1 is DFQATT and CDR2 is SNEGSKA (reference sequence). The CDR3 region is CRGTSGIDTQYF.

The chain combines TRBV28 with TRBJ1-3. CDR1 and CDR2 from the germline V gene are MDHEN and SYDVKM. This CDR3 has 13 residues. The CDR3 here is CASLGSSGNTIYF. Combining the CDR3 with reference TRBV28 and TRBJ1-3 gives the whole variable domain DVKVTQSSRYLVKRTGEKVFLECVQDMDHENMFWYRQDPGLGLRLIYFSYDVKMKEKGDIPEGYSVSREKKERFSLILESASTNQTSMYLCASLGSSGNTIYFGEGSWLTVV.

V is TRBV29-1 and J is TRBJ2-7. From germline, CDR1 is SQVTM and CDR2 ANQGSEA. The CDR3 runs to 14 residues. The chain's CDR3 is CSVGGSGTPYEQYF.

The gene calls are TRBV19 and TRBJ1-2; TCRdb's D call, TRBD1, is unchecked because there is no DNA. From germline, CDR1 is LNHDA and CDR2 SQIVND (reference sequence). This CDR3 is 17 amino acids long. This chain's CDR3 is CASSIGPQGMASRGYTF.

The chain joins TRBV20-1 to TRBJ1-2; TCRdb gives TRBD1 as the D gene, but with no DNA this cannot be confirmed. This CDR3 comprises 14 residues. Germline CDR1 and CDR2: DFQATT and SNEGSKA (reference sequence). The CDR3 loop reads CSAGAGTGSYGYTF.

CDR3 sequence reads: CASSSTPGGNNSPLHF. The chain recombines TRBV5-1 with TRBJ1-6; TCRdb proposes TRBD1, but this gene call is untestable without DNA. Germline V gene lookup returns CDR1 SGHRS and CDR2 YFSETQ. CDR3 size: 16 residues.

The chain couples TRBV5-6 to TRBJ1-1; the TCRdb call, TRBD1, lacks DNA for checking. Germline V gene sequence: CDR1 SGHDT, CDR2 YYEEEE. The CDR3 covers 15 residues. The CDR3 sequence is CASRRDRGRPTEAFF.

CDR3 loop: CASSRPPTSGTYNEQFF. The rearrangement uses TRBV7-3 and TRBJ2-1; as DNA is missing, the TRBD2 call by TCRdb cannot be tested. Germline CDR1 is SGHTA and CDR2 is FQGTGA. The CDR3 totals 17 residues.